The 5 T cell receptor beta chains given below trace back to one sample, sequenced in a study of cytomegalovirus exposure and HLA in healthy donors. Primers for the PCR totalled 60 Vbeta and 13 Jbeta. Using immunoSEQ multiplex PCR, the repertoire was profiled, and TCRdb retains in-frame clones only, with some absent. Among some 190,000 clones listed, under 80% were seen once. Sequencing was done on a sample of PBMCs. The source of these receptors is a man between 25 and 39 years old in good health and CMV-seropositive.

V gene TRBV2 combines with J gene TRBJ2-2; 11 bases line up with TRBD1. V shed 6 bases, J shed 4 bases, and the junction held 4 bases outside the gene matches. The CDR3 extends over 15 amino acids. Per the germline V gene, CDR1 is SNHLY and CDR2 is FYNNEI. The CDR3 protein is CASRDRGPGTGELFF. The DNA of the CDR3 is TGTGCCAGCAGGGACAGGGGGCCCGGCACCGGGGAGCTGTTTTTT.

This clone is a singleton in its sample. V and J are TRBV10-3 and TRBJ2-1; D possibly corresponds to TRBD2 (5 bases). The CDR3 length is 15 residues. Germline V lookup: CDR1 ENHRY, CDR2 SYGVKD. V was pared by 0 bases and J by 6 bases, with 12 bases between. CDR3 coding DNA: TGTGCCATCAGTGAGTCGACTGACTACGTCAATGAGCAGTTCTTC. Protein: CAISESTDYVNEQFF.

This rearrangement joins TRBV2 to TRBJ2-2; no definite D call. The CDR3 has 14 amino acids. The germline V gene has CDR1 SNHLY and CDR2 FYNNEI. Trimming took 6 bases from V and 0 from J, leaving 8 bases between them. CDR3 residues: CASRLSTNTGELFF. The CDR3 nucleotides read TGTGCCAGCAGGTTGAGTACGAACACCGGGGAGCTGTTTTTT.

The chain joins TRBV19 to TRBJ2-5; maybe TRBD2 (7 bases). Germline CDR1 is LNHDA and CDR2 is SQIVND (reference sequence). Trimming stripped 4 bases from V and 0 bases from J, with 15 bases between. This CDR3 is 16 amino acids long. DNA of the CDR3: TGTGCCAGTAGTAGTCGGGGGGCACCGTACCAAGAGACCCAGTACTTC. Its translation: CASSSRGAPYQETQYF.

J is TRBJ1-1 and V is TRBV6-5, with 7 nucleotides matching TRBD1. The V gene's germline CDR1 is MNHEY and CDR2 SVGAGI. The CDR3 is 16 residues long. V shed 0 bases, J shed 4 bases, and the junction held 8 bases outside the gene matches. The CDR3 protein is CASSYSMQGGGTEAFF. In DNA form, the CDR3 reads TGTGCCAGCAGTTACTCGATGCAGGGGGGTGGCACTGAAGCTTTCTTT.